These 21 T cell receptor beta chains originate from one sample sequenced in a study of memory CD4+ T cells and cytomegalovirus serostatus. The sort gate was single viable CD3+CD4+CD8-CD45RO+ cells for memory CD4+ T cells. The repertoire was sequenced with immunoSEQ multiplex PCR; TCRdb's copy has only in-frame clones and lacks some. The sample lists about 40,000 clones; 78% were seen once. Sequencing was performed on memory CD4+ T cells from blood. Receptors were obtained from an adult in good health and CMV-seronegative.

This sequence joins TRBV28 and TRBJ2-5; D not resolved. V lost 5 bases to trimming and J lost 10 bases, with 11 bases between them. The germline V gene has CDR1 MDHEN and CDR2 SYDVKM. The length of the CDR3 is 11 residues. Written as DNA, the CDR3 is TGTGCCAGCAGTGATGGAGTCATCCAGTACTTC. Residues: CASSDGVIQYF. Using reference TRBV28 and TRBJ2-5 for the parts outside the CDR3, the full variable domain is DVKVTQSSRYLVKRTGEKVFLECVQDMDHENMFWYRQDPGLGLRLIYFSYDVKMKEKGDIPEGYSVSREKKERFSLILESASTNQTSMYLCASSDGVIQYFGPGTRLLVL.

The chain couples TRBV6-1 to TRBJ1-6; 12 nucleotides align to TRBD1. Unmatched junction bases numbered 6, after V lost 1 base and J lost 8 bases. Per the germline V gene, CDR1 is MNHNS and CDR2 is SASEGT. The CDR3 has 17 residues. DNA for the CDR3: TGTGCCAGCAGTGAAGATGGGACAGGGGGCCTGCATTCACCCCTCCACTTT. This translates into CASSEDGTGGLHSPLHF.

This clone is judged medium-sized. The CDR3 sequence is CAISGQGYGYTF. CDR3 DNA sequence: TGTGCCATCAGCGGACAGGGCTATGGCTACACCTTC. The rearrangement joins TRBV10-3 to TRBJ1-2, with 8 bases identical to TRBD1. The length of the CDR3 is 12 residues. Germline lookup yields CDR1 ENHRY and CDR2 SYGVKD. With V trimmed by 6 bases and J by 4 bases, 1 base remained unmatched.

The J gene is TRBJ2-7, the V gene TRBV6-5; TRBD1 matches 9 bases. The V gene's germline CDR1 is MNHEY and CDR2 SVGAGI. The CDR3 spans 14 residues. J gave up 6 bases and V 6 bases, and 9 bases lay outside the gene matches. CDR3: CASRGPGQGAEQYF. Here the CDR3 DNA reads TGTGCCAGCAGAGGGCCGGGACAGGGTGCCGAGCAGTACTTC.

The chain links TRBV6-1 to TRBJ2-7; the match to TRBD1 covers 8 bases. Germline V gene data show CDR1 as MNHNS and CDR2 as SASEGT. The junction had 13 bases not matched to a gene; V was cut back by 6 bases and J by 6 bases. The CDR3 contains 15 residues. For the CDR3, the DNA is TGTGCCAGCAGCGACAGGGGAATGGGCCAGCGCGAGCAGTACTTC. Protein: CASSDRGMGQREQYF.

The V gene is TRBV5-1, the J gene TRBJ1-3; D gene ambiguous. The ends were cut back, 4 bases at V and 4 bases at J, with 12 bases in the middle. There are 14 residues in the CDR3. Germline V gives CDR1 SGHRS, CDR2 YFSETQ. The CDR3 DNA follows: TGCGCCAGCAGCCTAGCGGTTTCGGGAAACACCATATATTTT. Translating gives CASSLAVSGNTIYF.

This clone occurred once. The chain carries TRBV6-1 and TRBJ2-3; TRBD2 matches 9 bases. V shed 3 bases and J 4 bases; nucleotides not matched to a gene: 8. CDR1 is MNHNS and CDR2 is SASEGT in the germline V gene. The CDR3 sequence is 16 residues long. DNA of the CDR3: TGTGCCAGCAGTGACCGTAGCGGGGGAGGGCCAGATACGCAGTATTTT. It is translated as CASSDRSGGGPDTQYF.

The chain links TRBV10-3 to TRBJ1-2; D may be TRBD1 (5 bases). The CDR3 has 14 amino acids. The V and J ends lost 5 bases and 6 bases respectively, with 16 bases between them. CDR1 and CDR2 from the germline V gene are ENHRY and SYGVKD. CDR3 coding DNA: TGTGCCATCAGTCCCGAGGCGGTGGGGCATGGCTACACCTTC. It is translated as CAISPEAVGHGYTF.

V and J are TRBV6-1 and TRBJ2-7, with D uncertain. Germline V CDR1 and CDR2: MNHNS, SASEGT. The CDR3 loop spans 11 amino acids. Trimming took off 7 bases at V and 7 bases at J, with 11 bases between the two ends. The DNA for the CDR3 is TGTGCCAGCACCGCCCCCCTTGAGCAGTACTTC. This gives the protein CASTAPLEQYF.

The CDR3 DNA reads as TGTGCCAGCAGCCAAGAGAGTCTTTGGGGGGGCAGAGCAGATACGCAGTATTTT. It yields the protein CASSQESLWGGRADTQYF. The chain links TRBV4-2 to TRBJ2-3; maybe TRBD2 (7 bases). The CDR3 is made up of 18 amino acids. Germline lookup yields CDR1 LGHNA and CDR2 YNFKEQ. The V end lost 0 bases, the J end lost 4 bases, and 20 bases lay between the germline ends.

V usage is TRBV29-1 and J usage is TRBJ2-2, with D maybe TRBD1 (5 bases). This CDR3 contains 14 residues. The V end lost 5 bases, the J end lost 0 bases, and 10 bases lay between the germline ends. Germline CDR1 and CDR2: SQVTM and ANQGSEA. CDR3 region: CSVRPGTNTGELFF. The CDR3 DNA is TGCAGCGTTCGGCCAGGGACGAACACCGGGGAGCTGTTTTTT.

V and J are TRBV11-2 and TRBJ2-3; 7 positions match TRBD1. CDR1 is SGHAT and CDR2 is FQNNGV in the germline V gene. With 2 bases clipped from V and 1 base from J, the junction kept 6 bases outside the gene matches. The CDR3 totals 16 residues. DNA for the CDR3: TGTGCCAGCAGCTTATGGTCGGGACAGCGCACAGATACGCAGTATTTT. Its protein product is CASSLWSGQRTDTQYF. The full variable domain, completed using reference TRBV11-2 and TRBJ2-3, is EAGVAQSPRYKIIEKRQSVAFWCNPISGHATLYWYQQILGQGPKLLIQFQNNGVVDDSQLPKDRFSAERLKGVDSTLKIQPAKLEDSAVYLCASSLWSGQRTDTQYFGPGTRLTVL.

The chain couples TRBV27 to TRBJ1-1; D not certain. The germline V gene has CDR1 MNHEY and CDR2 SMNVEV (reference sequence). V was trimmed by 6 bases and J by 2 bases, leaving 13 bases between them. This CDR3 contains 14 residues. The CDR3: CASSSGFSNTEAFF. CDR3 DNA: TGTGCCAGCAGCTCCGGCTTCAGCAACACTGAAGCTTTCTTT.

This clone occurred once. The rearrangement links TRBV19 to TRBJ1-6; D may be TRBD1 (5 bases). From germline, CDR1 is LNHDA and CDR2 SQIVND (reference sequence). The V end was cut by 11 bases, the J end by 2 bases, with 13 bases between. This CDR3 region has 14 residues. CDR3 DNA: TGTGCCGGTTCAGGGCTTGCCTATAATTCACCCCTCCACTTT. As protein: CAGSGLAYNSPLHF. Filled out from reference TRBV19 and TRBJ1-6, the complete variable domain reads DGGITQSPKYLFRKEGQNVTLSCEQNLNHDAMYWYRQDPGQGLRLIYYSQIVNDFQKGDIAEGYSVSREKKESFPLTVTSAQKNPTAFYLCAGSGLAYNSPLHFGNGTRLTVT.

V is TRBV2 and J is TRBJ2-6; D call uncertain. The ends were cut back, 7 bases at V and 1 base at J, with 11 bases in the middle. Germline CDR1 reads SNHLY; CDR2 reads FYNNEI. The CDR3 spans 15 residues. The chain's CDR3 is CASMAIGSGANVLTF. Here the CDR3 DNA reads TGTGCCAGCATGGCTATAGGTTCTGGGGCCAACGTCCTGACTTTC.

The CDR3 reads CASSRYRVADGYTF. The CDR3 bases are TGTGCCAGCAGCCGTTACAGGGTTGCGGATGGCTACACCTTC. The genes are TRBV14 and TRBJ1-2; TRBD1 is a possible D gene (6 bases). Trimming took off 4 bases at V and 6 bases at J, with 15 bases between the two ends. The CDR3 has 14 amino acids. Germline V CDR1 and CDR2: SGHDN, FVKESK.

V gene TRBV27 combines with J gene TRBJ1-1, with D possibly TRBD1 on 6 matching bases. The germline V gene encodes CDR1 MNHEY and CDR2 SMNVEV (reference sequence). Trimming left V 4 bases short and J 1 base short, with 10 bases between. The CDR3 contains 14 residues. CDR3 protein: CASSYRDQNTEAFF. CDR3 bases: TGTGCCAGCAGTTACAGGGACCAGAACACTGAAGCTTTCTTT.

The chain has TRBV7-2 and TRBJ1-1; D might be TRBD1 (5 bases). The CDR3 sequence is 13 residues long. CDR1 and CDR2 (germline): SGHTA, FQGNSA. Trimming stripped 4 bases from V and 6 bases from J, with 12 bases between. Here the CDR3 reads CASSSSRGSEAFF. As DNA, the CDR3 is TGTGCCAGCAGCTCTAGTCGGGGCTCTGAAGCTTTCTTT.

The chain recombines TRBV11-2 with TRBJ2-5; 7 bases match TRBD2. The length of the CDR3 is 15 residues. V gave up 5 bases and J gave up 2 bases; unmatched junction bases: 8. From germline, CDR1 is SGHAT and CDR2 FQNNGV. The CDR3 is CASSKRGDEQETQYF. The CDR3 coding sequence is TGTGCCAGCAGCAAGCGGGGAGACGAACAAGAGACCCAGTACTTC. Full variable domain (outside the CDR3, taken from reference TRBV11-2 and TRBJ2-5): EAGVAQSPRYKIIEKRQSVAFWCNPISGHATLYWYQQILGQGPKLLIQFQNNGVVDDSQLPKDRFSAERLKGVDSTLKIQPAKLEDSAVYLCASSKRGDEQETQYFGPGTRLLVL.

This clone was seen a few times. The chain links TRBV10-2 to TRBJ1-1; unclear D gene. The germline V gene encodes CDR1 WSHSY and CDR2 SAAADI. V gave up 1 base and J gave up 5 bases, with 5 bases separating them. The CDR3 spans 12 residues. DNA of the CDR3: TGCGCCAGCAGTGAGTGGGGAACTGAAGCTTTCTTT. Its protein is CASSEWGTEAFF.

The chain carries TRBV5-1 and TRBJ1-4, with 7 bases matching TRBD1. The CDR3 has 15 amino acids. CDR1 SGHRS and CDR2 YFSETQ come from the germline V gene. Trimming cost V 4 bases and J 5 bases; bases outside gene matches: 8. The CDR3 here is CASSPTRDRNEKLFF. CDR3 sequence (DNA): TGCGCCAGCAGCCCGACCCGGGACAGAAATGAAAAACTGTTTTTT. Filled out from reference TRBV5-1 and TRBJ1-4, the complete variable domain reads KAGVTQTPRYLIKTRGQQVTLSCSPISGHRSVSWYQQTPGQGLQFLFEYFSETQRNKGNFPGRFSGRQFSNSRSEMNVSTLELGDSALYLCASSPTRDRNEKLFFGSGTQLSVL.